Listed below are T cell receptor beta chains from one sample, sequenced in a study of blood T cells in healthy people across ages. MiXCR, run by TCRdb on the 5' RACE reads, gives a single entry per CDR3 protein. The table lists 1,500,000 or so distinct CDR3 sequences, 59% of them singletons. The specimen sequenced was blood. The receptors here all came from a man between 18 and 35 years old in good health. CDR3s include the opening cysteine and the closing phenylalanine or tryptophan. D genes are given only for firm matches. The size of a clone is reported for some rows only, either as once, few or many, or as a class for expanded clones.

clone_size d_call j_call v_call cdr3_aa cdr3_nt
- - TRBJ1-1 TRBV20-1 CSARNDGSMNTEAFF TGCAGTGCCAGAAATGACGGTTCTATGAACACTGAAGCTTTCTTT
- - TRBJ1-2 TRBV7-6 CASSLSQGLDYGYTF TGTGCCAGCAGCTTATCACAGGGATTGGACTATGGCTACACCTTC
- TRBD2 TRBJ2-7 TRBV9 CAGSPGGYEQYF TGTGCCGGCAGCCCGGGAGGGTACGAGCAGTACTTC
few TRBD2 TRBJ2-3 TRBV20-1 CSAAMRGGRVDTQYF TGCAGTGCCGCGATGCGGGGGGGCAGGGTAGATACGCAGTATTTT
- - TRBJ2-1 TRBV20-1 CSAHLVGEEYNEQFF TGCAGTGCTCATCTAGTGGGAGAAGAATACAATGAGCAGTTCTTC
- - TRBJ1-6 TRBV5-1 CASSSGFEGSPLHF TGCGCCAGCAGCTCTGGGTTTGAAGGTTCACCCCTCCACTTT
once - TRBJ1-2 TRBV12-3/TRBV12-4 CASTPDGGHLNYGYTF TGTGCCAGCACTCCGGACGGAGGACACCTCAACTATGGCTACACCTTC
- - TRBJ1-2 TRBV4-2 CASSPPPGSHPSYGYTF TGTGCCAGCAGCCCCCCACCGGGCAGCCACCCCAGCTATGGCTACACCTTC
- TRBD2 TRBJ2-7 TRBV10-3 CAISDNSGRAYEQYF TGTGCCATCAGTGATAATAGCGGGAGGGCCTACGAGCAGTACTTC
once TRBD1 TRBJ2-3 TRBV5-1 CASGNGQATTDTQYF TGCGCCAGCGGCAACGGACAGGCAACCACAGATACGCAGTATTTT
- - TRBJ2-7 TRBV12-3/TRBV12-4 CASSPRVPNVRQGSYGQYF TGTGCCAGCAGCCCCCGGGTACCGAACGTGAGACAAGGGTCCTACGGGCAGTACTTC
- TRBD1 TRBJ2-1 TRBV14 CASSPQRGQGTHNEQFF TGTGCCAGCAGCCCTCAAAGGGGACAGGGGACACACAATGAGCAGTTCTTC
- TRBD1 TRBJ2-7 TRBV18 CASSPRRTGSYEQYF TGTGCCAGCTCACCACGCCGGACAGGAAGCTACGAGCAGTACTTC
few - TRBJ2-1 TRBV4-3 CASSQGGFGYNEQFF TGCGCCAGCAGCCAAGGGGGGTTTGGTTACAATGAGCAGTTCTTC
- TRBD1 TRBJ2-3 TRBV4-1 CASSQDSGQGRTDTQYF TGCGCCAGCAGCCAAGATTCGGGACAGGGGAGGACAGATACGCAGTATTTT
- - TRBJ1-1 TRBV11-2 CASRALAPGAMNTEAFF TGTGCCAGCAGAGCCTTAGCTCCCGGGGCGATGAACACTGAAGCTTTCTTT
- TRBD2 TRBJ2-3 TRBV2 CATGRGGTDTQYF TGTGCCACTGGGCGGGGGGGCACAGATACGCAGTATTTT
- TRBD1 TRBJ2-7 TRBV12-3/TRBV12-4 CASSSRDRSSYEQYF TGTGCCAGCTCGAGCCGGGACAGGAGCTCCTACGAGCAGTACTTC
- - TRBJ2-3 TRBV24-1 CATSEAGGTDTQYF TGTGCCACCAGTGAAGCAGGCGGCACAGATACGCAGTATTTT
few - TRBJ2-7 TRBV6-1 CASSNLSGFPYEQYF TGTGCCAGCAGTAACCTCTCGGGGTTCCCCTACGAGCAGTACTTC
- - TRBJ2-3 TRBV7-2 CASSRQFTDTQYF TGTGCCAGCAGCCGACAGTTCACAGATACGCAGTATTTT
once - TRBJ1-2 TRBV27 CASSLIRGDSWGYTF TGTGCCAGCAGTTTAATTCGAGGGGATAGTTGGGGCTACACCTTC
few - TRBJ1-2 TRBV28 CASSSPRGRPNYGYTF TGTGCCAGCAGTTCGCCCCGGGGCAGGCCTAACTATGGCTACACCTTC
few - TRBJ2-2 TRBV29-1 CSVMGFGTGELFF TGCAGCGTTATGGGTTTTGGCACCGGGGAGCTGTTTTTT